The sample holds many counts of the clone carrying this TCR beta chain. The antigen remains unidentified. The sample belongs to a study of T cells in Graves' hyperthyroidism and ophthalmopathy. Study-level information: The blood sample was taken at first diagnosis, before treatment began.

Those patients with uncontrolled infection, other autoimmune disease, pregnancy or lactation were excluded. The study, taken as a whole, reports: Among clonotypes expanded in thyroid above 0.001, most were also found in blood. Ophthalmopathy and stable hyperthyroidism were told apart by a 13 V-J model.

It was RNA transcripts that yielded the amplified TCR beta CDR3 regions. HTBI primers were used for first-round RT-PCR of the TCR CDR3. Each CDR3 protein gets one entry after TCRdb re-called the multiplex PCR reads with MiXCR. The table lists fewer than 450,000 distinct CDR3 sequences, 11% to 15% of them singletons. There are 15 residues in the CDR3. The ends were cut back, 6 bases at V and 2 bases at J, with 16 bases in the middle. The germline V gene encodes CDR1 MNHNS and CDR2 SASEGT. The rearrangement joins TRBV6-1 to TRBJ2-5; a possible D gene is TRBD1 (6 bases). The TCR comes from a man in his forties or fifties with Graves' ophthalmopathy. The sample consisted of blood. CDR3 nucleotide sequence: TGTGCCAGCAGACGAGTCAGGGACAATCAAGAGACCCAGTACTTC. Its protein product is CASRRVRDNQETQYF.